The 7 T cell receptor beta chains below were found in one sample sequenced in a study of T cells expressing NK-cell markers. TCRdb re-called the 5' RACE reads; every CDR3 protein appears as one record, without DNA. This repertoire includes 400,000 to 450,000 distinct CDR3 sequences. The sequencing input was blood T cells: a sorted CD56 or NKG2C T cell subset, CD4+ or CD8+ T cells, or bulk PBMC T cells (not recorded which). The receptor set was obtained from a woman between 18 and 69 years old in good health.

The gene calls are TRBV12-3 or TRBV12-4 and TRBJ2-3; TCRdb designates TRBD2, a call that cannot be tested without DNA. CDR3 length equals 17 residues. The CDR3 reads CASSLGGGGFGTDTQYF.

The V gene is TRBV10-3, the J gene TRBJ1-1. CDR1 and CDR2 (germline): ENHRY, SYGVKD. CDR3 length equals 14 residues. CDR3: CAISERAGSTEAFF.

V gene TRBV20-1 combines with J gene TRBJ2-1; TCRdb proposes TRBD1, but this gene call is untestable without DNA. Germline CDR1 and CDR2: DFQATT and SNEGSKA (reference sequence). The CDR3 loop spans 15 amino acids. The CDR3: CSATGQLGTYNEQFF.

The V gene is TRBV7-9, the J gene TRBJ2-5; no DNA is available, so the TRBD2 call from TCRdb remains unchecked. The CDR3 runs 13 residues. CDR1 is SEHNR, CDR2 FQNEAQ, per germline (reference sequence). This CDR3 reads CASSAGRGETQYF.

The genes are TRBV10-2 and TRBJ2-3; checking the TCRdb D call of TRBD2 is not possible without DNA. Germline CDR1 and CDR2: WSHSY and SAAADI. The CDR3 is 14 residues long. The chain's CDR3 is CASGRAGNGHTQYF.

V is TRBV7-8 and J is TRBJ2-3; the TRBD2 assignment by TCRdb is unverifiable without DNA. The CDR3 totals 17 residues. Germline CDR1 SGHVS, CDR2 FQNEAQ. The chain's CDR3 is CASSLLGDGRGTDTQYF.

The chain has TRBV7-2 and TRBJ2-1; TCRdb lists TRBD1, though no DNA is available to test this call. The CDR3 has 13 amino acids. Germline-derived CDR1 and CDR2 are SGHTA and FQGNSA. This CDR3 reads CASSPWTSNEQFF.